Listed below are T cell receptor beta chains from one sample, sequenced in a study of blood T cell repertoires in COVID-19. Profiled with immunoSEQ multiplex PCR; TCRdb holds only in-frame clones, not every one. The table lists some 200,000 clones, around 80% of them singletons, with roughly 7% in the top ten. Specimen: peripheral blood. These receptor sequences come from a woman older than 75 with COVID-19, enrolled during active disease. CDR3s include the opening cysteine and the closing phenylalanine or tryptophan. The order of the fields is J gene, V gene, clone size, D gene, CDR3 protein, CDR3 DNA. D genes are given only for firm matches. Size is omitted from some rows. Given values are once, few, many or a class for expanded clones.

TRBJ1-4,TRBV3-1/TRBV3-2,-,TRBD1,CASGTVNEKLFF,TGTGCCAGTGGGACAGTGAATGAAAAACTGTTTTTT
TRBJ1-2,TRBV21-1,-,-,CASSPSGTVVYGYTF,TGTGCCAGCAGCCCCTCCGGGACAGTAGTCTATGGCTACACCTTC
TRBJ1-2,TRBV5-5,once,TRBD1,CASSFTGGANYGYTF,TGTGCCAGCAGCTTTACAGGGGGGGCTAACTATGGCTACACCTTC
TRBJ2-1,TRBV5-1,-,-,CASSLSLQSYNEQFF,TGCGCCAGCAGCTTGAGTCTACAGTCCTACAATGAGCAGTTCTTC
TRBJ2-7,TRBV5-1,once,-,CASRLQTEQYF,TGCGCCAGCAGACTACAAACCGAGCAGTACTTC
TRBJ1-6,TRBV15,few,-,CATSRDPLGSSPLHF,TGTGCCACCAGCAGAGACCCGCTCGGTTCTTCACCCCTCCACTTT
TRBJ2-3,TRBV11-2,-,-,CATTRSVDTQYF,TGTGCCACGACTAGATCGGTGGATACGCAGTATTTT
TRBJ2-3,TRBV6-4,-,-,CASSDSSYTQYF,TGTGCCAGCAGTGACTCGAGCTATACGCAGTATTTT
TRBJ2-1,TRBV24-1,-,TRBD2,CATSEPSGSPRNEQFF,TGTGCCACCAGTGAGCCTAGCGGGAGCCCTCGGAATGAGCAGTTCTTC
TRBJ2-2,TRBV3-1/TRBV3-2,-,-,CASSQTRAGELFF,TGTGCCAGCAGCCAGACCCGGGCCGGGGAGCTGTTTTTT